Presented here are 27 T cell receptor beta chains from one specimen sequenced in a study of blood T cells in healthy people across ages. For the second PCR, which ran for roughly 6 to 12 cycles, a sample-barcoded 5' primer and a J-beta primer mix were used. Each CDR3 protein gets one entry after TCRdb re-called the 5' RACE reads with MiXCR. This sample yields about 570,000 distinct CDR3 sequences, of which 27% are seen a single time; 15% to 20% belongs to the top ten. Sample: blood. Every receptor here comes from a woman in her seventies in good health.

This clonotype was picked up a small number of times. The V and J genes are TRBV6-5 and TRBJ2-1, with TRBD2 as a possible D gene (6 bases). Trimming shortened V by 10 bases and J by 7 bases, and 20 bases separated the two germline ends. CDR1 and CDR2 from the germline V gene are MNHEY and SVGAGI. The CDR3 covers 14 residues. CDR3 residues: CATNPGTGLNEQFF. The CDR3 DNA reads TGTGCCACTAACCCCGGGACTGGTTTGAATGAGCAGTTCTTC.

This chain connects TRBV7-2 to TRBJ1-1; weak D call: TRBD1 (6 bases). Per the germline V gene, CDR1 is SGHTA and CDR2 is FQGNSA. V lost 5 bases and J lost 4, with 20 bases in between. This CDR3 contains 16 residues. In nucleotides, the CDR3 is TGTGCCAGCAGCCTCCCGACAGGAGCTCTCCGCACTGAAGCTTTCTTT. Translated: CASSLPTGALRTEAFF.

This clonotype was observed a single time. J is TRBJ2-1 and V is TRBV20-1; 12 bases map to TRBD2. Trimming at V came to 5 bases and at J to 5 bases, leaving 4 bases not matched to a gene. Germline V CDR1 and CDR2: DFQATT, SNEGSKA (reference sequence). This CDR3 is 14 amino acids long. As DNA, the CDR3 is TGCAGTGCTCAAGGACTAGCGGGGAACAATGAGCAGTTCTTC. This sequence encodes CSAQGLAGNNEQFF.

Worth noting for this clonotype: Because the CDR3 is missing its conserved closing phenylalanine or tryptophan, this is likely a read error. The V and J genes are TRBV5-1 and TRBJ2-5; 10 bases line up with TRBD1. The assigned J gene may be wrong: the sequence end matches TRBJ2-1 better. The CDR3 covers 19 residues. The germline gives CDR1 SGHRS, CDR2 YFSETQ. This CDR3 is CASSPPRDRGTARHNEQFL. For the CDR3, the DNA is TGCGCCAGCAGTCCTCCCCGGGACAGGGGTACAGCACGACACAATGAGCAGTTCCTC.

J is TRBJ1-1 and V is TRBV10-3, with D perhaps TRBD1 (6 bases). V dropped 6 bases and J dropped 7 bases, with 9 bases sitting between them. CDR1 is ENHRY and CDR2 is SYGVKD in the germline V gene. The CDR3 consists of 11 residues. In nucleotides, the CDR3 is TGTGCCATCAGGGACAGCCTTGAAGCTTTCTTT. This sequence encodes CAIRDSLEAFF.

CDR3 DNA sequence: TGCGCCAGCAGCCAAGAGGGGGGTAACAGGGCCCTCCTCTACGAGCAGTACTTC. This gives the protein CASSQEGGNRALLYEQYF. The chain employs TRBV4-3 and TRBJ2-7; D tentatively fits TRBD1 or TRBD2 (6 bases each). The CDR3 covers 18 residues. Trimming cost V 0 bases and J 3 bases, with 21 bases left between them. Germline V gene sequence: CDR1 LGHNA, CDR2 YSLEER.

Only a few counts were recorded for this clonotype. The V and J genes are TRBV5-6 and TRBJ1-1, with unresolved D. Germline-derived CDR1 and CDR2 are SGHDT and YYEEEE. V lost 1 base and J lost 10, with 11 bases in between. The CDR3 sequence is 12 residues long. This chain's CDR3 is CASSLRKRSAFF. Here the CDR3 DNA reads TGTGCCAGCAGCTTGCGTAAACGGTCAGCTTTCTTT.

This rearrangement joins TRBV5-1 to TRBJ2-3; possibly TRBD1 for D (6 bases). The germline V gene encodes CDR1 SGHRS and CDR2 YFSETQ. There are 14 residues in the CDR3. V was pared by 2 bases and J by 7 bases, with 14 bases between. The CDR3 loop reads CASSLTQGLNTQYF. Here the CDR3 DNA reads TGCGCCAGCAGCTTAACACAGGGTCTGAATACGCAGTATTTT.

This clonotype was counted only a few times. The chain is built from TRBV15 and TRBJ2-3, with D hard to call. The V gene lost 0 bases and the J gene lost 2 bases, with 6 bases spanning the gap. This CDR3 has 14 amino acids. CDR1 is LNHNV and CDR2 is YYDKDF in the germline V gene (reference sequence). The chain's CDR3 is CATSREGFTDTQYF. CDR3 nucleotide sequence: TGTGCCACCAGCAGAGAGGGGTTCACAGATACGCAGTATTTT.

This chain joins TRBV7-2 and TRBJ2-6; 7 bases are shared with TRBD1. The CDR3 is made up of 17 amino acids. Germline CDR1 and CDR2: SGHTA and FQGNSA. The V gene end was trimmed by 5 bases and the J gene end by 0 bases; junction bases not matched to a gene: 7. The CDR3 sequence is CASSRGQPLSGANVLTF. In DNA, the CDR3 is TGTGCCAGCAGCCGGGGACAGCCCCTCTCTGGGGCCAACGTCCTGACTTTC.

This chain connects TRBV11-2 to TRBJ1-4, with D perhaps TRBD1 (5 bases). CDR3 length: 17 residues. Germline CDR1 is SGHAT and CDR2 is FQNNGV. V lost 4 bases, J lost 7 bases, and 22 bases lay in between. The CDR3 region is CASSYNTETAGGEKLFF. The CDR3, as DNA: TGTGCCAGCAGCTACAACACAGAGACGGCGGGGGGTGAAAAACTGTTTTTT.

This clonotype was detected a few times. The chain recombines TRBV7-2 with TRBJ1-2, with D possibly TRBD1 on 6 matching bases. The V gene's germline CDR1 is SGHTA and CDR2 FQGNSA. This CDR3 spans 14 amino acids. Trimming removed 4 bases at V and 4 bases at J, with 13 bases between. The CDR3 spells CASSSRGRPYGYTF. The CDR3 DNA sequence: TGTGCCAGCAGCTCAAGGGGGAGGCCCTATGGCTACACCTTC.

The rearrangement links TRBV4-3 to TRBJ2-1, with TRBD2 matching 10 bases. Germline values: CDR1 LGHNA, CDR2 YSLEER. The V segment lost 3 bases and the J segment 3 bases; nucleotides outside the gene matches: 2. The length of the CDR3 is 15 residues. The CDR3 loop reads CASSQLAGDYNEQFF. CDR3 nucleotide sequence: TGCGCCAGCAGCCAGCTAGCGGGGGACTACAATGAGCAGTTCTTC.

In its sample, this clonotype was seen a few times. CDR3 bases: TGTGCCAGCAGCTTAGTGGGAGCGGGGGGGCCCTCGAGAAGCGATACGCAGTATTTT. Translating gives CASSLVGAGGPSRSDTQYF. This chain uses TRBV11-1 with TRBJ2-3, with TRBD2 matching 10 bases. The CDR3 sequence is 19 residues long. V lost 1 base and J lost 6; bases outside the gene matches: 16. CDR1 and CDR2 from the germline V gene are SGHAT and FQDESV (reference sequence).

V gene TRBV7-8 combines with J gene TRBJ2-3; 9 bases are shared with TRBD1. The CDR3 runs 14 residues. V was pared by 5 bases and J by 10 bases, with 10 bases of the junction left unmatched. In germline, CDR1 is SGHVS, CDR2 FQNEAQ. CDR3 region: CASSPDTGGRAQYF. CDR3 nucleotides: TGTGCCAGCAGCCCCGATACAGGGGGCCGGGCGCAGTATTTT.

J is TRBJ2-5 and V is TRBV6-6; D might be TRBD2 (6 bases). CDR1 is MNHNY and CDR2 is SVGAGI in the germline V gene (reference sequence). Trimming left V 6 bases short and J 5 bases short, with 16 bases between. This CDR3 region has 14 residues. In nucleotides, the CDR3 is TGTGCCAGCAGACCCCGGAGTAGCGGTGAGACCCAGTACTTC. It encodes CASRPRSSGETQYF.

The table lists this clonotype with a few counts. This chain uses TRBV27 with TRBJ1-5, with D unclear. Per germline, CDR1 MNHEY and CDR2 SMNVEV (reference sequence). V lost 6 bases and J 3 bases, leaving 9 bases between the germline ends. The CDR3 totals 13 residues. Here the CDR3 reads CASRQLPNQPQHF. CDR3 nucleotides: TGTGCCAGCAGACAGCTCCCCAATCAGCCCCAGCATTTT.

J is TRBJ1-2 and V is TRBV7-9; TRBD1 matches at 8 bases. Unmatched junction bases numbered 11, after V lost 6 bases and J lost 8 bases. This CDR3 is built from 14 residues. Germline CDR1 reads SEHNR; CDR2 reads FQNEAQ (reference sequence). Here the CDR3 reads CASSVPGGHLGYTF. In nucleotides, the CDR3 is TGTGCCAGCAGTGTGCCAGGGGGCCACTTAGGCTACACCTTC.

The chain links TRBV7-9 to TRBJ2-1; D uncertain. CDR1 is SEHNR and CDR2 is FQNEAQ in the germline V gene (reference sequence). V dropped 1 base and J dropped 1 base, with 8 bases sitting between them. The CDR3 has 15 residues. CDR3 in amino acids: CASSLEVGSYNEQFF. CDR3 bases: TGTGCCAGCAGCTTAGAAGTGGGGTCCTACAATGAGCAGTTCTTC.

The J gene is TRBJ1-2, the V gene TRBV5-4; 8 nucleotides match TRBD1. V was pared by 4 bases and J by 6 bases, with 8 bases of the junction left unmatched. The CDR3 extends over 14 amino acids. CDR1 is SGHNT and CDR2 is YYREEE in the germline V gene (reference sequence). CDR3 nucleotides: TGTGCCAGCAGCCCAGGACCGGGACAGGATGGCTACACCTTC. This encodes CASSPGPGQDGYTF.

The chain joins TRBV2 to TRBJ1-2; D remains unclear. Germline CDR1 and CDR2: SNHLY and FYNNEI. This CDR3 has 14 amino acids. V shed 3 bases and J shed 5 bases, with 13 bases lying between them. The CDR3 is CASSEMTVKYGYTF. In DNA, the CDR3 is TGTGCCAGCAGTGAGATGACGGTGAAGTATGGCTACACCTTC. Full variable domain (rest looked up from reference TRBV2 and TRBJ1-2): EPEVTQTPSHQVTQMGQEVILRCVPISNHLYFYWYRQILGQKVEFLVSFYNNEISEKSEIFDDQFSVERPDGSNFTLKIRSTKLEDSAMYFCASSEMTVKYGYTFGSGTRLTVV.

This clonotype was observed many times. The CDR3 DNA is TGTGCCAGCAGCCCGGACAGCGACTACTATGGCTACACCTTC. Translation gives CASSPDSDYYGYTF. The chain recombines TRBV7-2 with TRBJ1-2; TRBD1 is a possible D gene (6 bases). The CDR3 loop spans 14 amino acids. V was clipped by 5 bases and J by 3 bases, with 13 bases between them. CDR1 and CDR2 from the germline V gene are SGHTA and FQGNSA. The entire variable domain, with the rest obtained from reference TRBV7-2 and TRBJ1-2, is as follows: GAGVSQSPSNKVTEKGKDVELRCDPISGHTALYWYRQSLGQGLEFLIYFQGNSAPDKSGLPSDRFSAERTGGSVSTLTIQRTQQEDSAVYLCASSPDSDYYGYTFGSGTRLTVV.

This clonotype was counted between two and nine times. The chain joins TRBV5-1 to TRBJ1-2; 10 bases line up with TRBD1. The CDR3 has 14 amino acids. CDR1 is SGHRS, CDR2 YFSETQ, per germline. With 6 bases clipped from V and 5 bases from J, the junction kept 7 bases outside the gene matches. CDR3 coding DNA: TGCGCCAGCACGCTAGGGACAGGGGAATATGGCTACACCTTC. Translation gives CASTLGTGEYGYTF.

The V and J genes are TRBV6-5 and TRBJ2-3, with a tentative D call TRBD2 (5 bases). V lost 8 bases to trimming and J lost 0 bases, with 12 bases between them. The CDR3 is made up of 14 amino acids. Germline V gives CDR1 MNHEY, CDR2 SVGAGI. This CDR3 is CASQGGFSTDTQYF. The CDR3 DNA sequence: TGTGCCAGCCAAGGCGGGTTTAGCACAGATACGCAGTATTTT.

This clonotype was observed many times. This chain uses TRBV20-1 with TRBJ2-7; tentatively, D is TRBD2 (5 bases). This CDR3 comprises 15 residues. Germline loops: CDR1 DFQATT, CDR2 SNEGSKA (reference sequence). V lost 3 bases to trimming and J lost 1 base, with 16 bases between them. CDR3 sequence reads: CSASLPGVGSYEQYF. The CDR3 nucleotides read TGCAGTGCTAGCCTTCCCGGGGTAGGGTCCTACGAGCAGTACTTC.

This chain joins TRBV20-1 and TRBJ2-1; 10 nucleotides align to TRBD2. In germline, CDR1 is DFQATT, CDR2 SNEGSKA (reference sequence). The V gene end was trimmed by 4 bases and the J gene end by 7 bases; junction bases not matched to a gene: 7. CDR3 length: 14 residues. CDR3 sequence: CSAKTSGTPNEQFF. The CDR3 coding sequence is TGCAGTGCTAAAACTAGCGGGACCCCTAATGAGCAGTTCTTC.

This clonotype appeared a few times. V and J are TRBV2 and TRBJ2-5; 9 bases map to TRBD1. This CDR3 is 14 amino acids long. Germline V lookup: CDR1 SNHLY, CDR2 FYNNEI. V lost 5 bases and J lost 11; bases outside the gene matches: 12. CDR3 sequence reads: CASSHGTGKGEQYF. DNA for the CDR3: TGTGCCAGCAGTCACGGGACAGGGAAAGGGGAGCAGTACTTC.